The 26 T cell receptor beta chains presented below share a single source sample, sequenced in a study of type 1 regulatory T cells. These receptors have no identified antigens. TCRdb reanalysed the reads using MiXCR and keeps one entry per CDR3 protein. Here the sample spans about 62,000 distinct CDR3 sequences, over 50% being singletons. Sequenced material: cultured non-Tr1 T cells, either the whole culture or a sorted T cell fraction (not recorded which). Source of these receptors: a human donor in good health.

The chain carries TRBV7-2 and TRBJ2-2, with TRBD2 as a possible D gene (5 bases). Germline CDR1 and CDR2: SGHTA and FQGNSA. V was shortened by 3 bases and J by 6 bases, with 20 bases between the two germline ends. This CDR3 comprises 17 residues. The CDR3 coding sequence is TGTGCCAGCAGCTTCCCATCCGGGAACATCGAGGCCGGGGAGCTGTTTTTT. It encodes CASSFPSGNIEAGELFF.

The rearrangement uses TRBV20-1 and TRBJ2-7; D gene uncertain. Trimming took off 3 bases at V and 4 bases at J, with 13 bases between the two ends. From germline, CDR1 is DFQATT and CDR2 SNEGSKA (reference sequence). The CDR3 runs to 13 residues. This CDR3 reads CSASTSPGYEQYF. In DNA, the CDR3 is TGCAGTGCTAGTACCTCGCCCGGGTACGAGCAGTACTTC.

This clonotype was seen only a few times. The chain carries TRBV10-3 and TRBJ1-1; possibly TRBD1 for D (6 bases). V lost 8 bases and J lost 1, with 11 bases in between. The CDR3 has 13 amino acids. From germline, CDR1 is ENHRY and CDR2 SYGVKD. CDR3 bases: TGTGCCATCTCGGGGGCTAAGAACACTGAAGCTTTCTTT. Protein product: CAISGAKNTEAFF.

This clonotype was counted ten times or more. The chain links TRBV20-1 to TRBJ2-6, with a possible D match to TRBD2 (5 bases). Looked up from germline, CDR1 is DFQATT and CDR2 is SNEGSKA (reference sequence). There are 14 residues in the CDR3. V shed 6 bases and J shed 1 base, with 10 bases lying between them. In nucleotides, the CDR3 is TGCAGTGCCCGAAGCGGTTCTGGGGCCAACGTCCTGACTTTC. Its protein is CSARSGSGANVLTF.

The chain joins TRBV6-1 to TRBJ2-2; the D gene is possibly TRBD1 (7 bases). Germline loops: CDR1 MNHNS, CDR2 SASEGT. This CDR3 has 14 residues. Deletions cut 4 bases from V and 7 bases from J, with 13 bases between. The CDR3 reads CASSVSGGNGELFF. The DNA of the CDR3 is TGTGCCAGCAGTGTCTCAGGGGGGAACGGGGAGCTGTTTTTT.

This clonotype has only a few counts. The chain has TRBV10-3 and TRBJ2-3; possible D gene TRBD2, 5 bases. Germline CDR1 reads ENHRY; CDR2 reads SYGVKD. Trimming took 8 bases from V and 1 from J, leaving 16 bases between them. This CDR3 spans 15 amino acids. CDR3 in amino acids: CAIGLSSEGTDTQYF. CDR3 sequence (DNA): TGTGCCATCGGATTAAGTAGCGAGGGCACAGATACGCAGTATTTT.

The chain links TRBV2 to TRBJ1-2, with D uncertain. V dropped 5 bases and J dropped 4 bases, with 14 bases sitting between them. The germline CDR1 and CDR2 sequences are SNHLY and FYNNEI. The CDR3 sequence is 14 residues long. CDR3 bases: TGTGCCAGCAGTCAGAGTCCTCTCGGCTATGGCTACACCTTC. Translation gives CASSQSPLGYGYTF.

V and J are TRBV6-2 or TRBV6-3 and TRBJ2-5; D gene ambiguous. V was clipped by 4 bases and J by 1 base, with 10 bases between them. Germline loops: CDR1 MNHEY, CDR2 SVGEGT. This CDR3 spans 14 amino acids. The CDR3 sequence is CASSSPLFQETQYF. CDR3 sequence (DNA): TGTGCCAGCAGTTCCCCATTGTTCCAAGAGACCCAGTACTTC.

This clonotype was counted ten times or more. The chain is built from TRBV11-2 and TRBJ2-4; D may match TRBD1 or TRBD2 (6 bases each). This CDR3 is 17 amino acids long. Germline CDR1 and CDR2: SGHAT and FQNNGV. The V gene lost 5 bases and the J gene lost 0 bases, with 17 bases spanning the gap. The CDR3 loop reads CASSGMRGVLAKNIQYF. Here the CDR3 DNA reads TGTGCCAGCAGCGGAATGAGGGGGGTACTAGCCAAAAACATTCAGTACTTC.

A few counts support this clonotype. The chain couples TRBV27 to TRBJ2-3, with D unclear. V was trimmed by 3 bases and J by 7 bases, leaving 5 bases between them. This CDR3 is built from 11 residues. Germline V gives CDR1 MNHEY, CDR2 SMNVEV (reference sequence). The CDR3 DNA follows: TGTGCCAGCAGTTTCCTTCATACGCAGTATTTT. Translated: CASSFLHTQYF.

The rearrangement joins TRBV19 to TRBJ2-1; 10 positions match TRBD2. V shed 4 bases and J 4 bases; nucleotides not matched to a gene: 4. CDR1 is LNHDA, CDR2 SQIVND, per germline (reference sequence). The CDR3 runs to 15 residues. The CDR3 here is CASSTLAGPYNEQFF. The CDR3 DNA sequence: TGTGCCAGTAGTACACTAGCGGGACCATACAATGAGCAGTTCTTC.

This clonotype was counted between two and nine times. V gene TRBV28 combines with J gene TRBJ1-1; 7 bases fit TRBD1. The germline CDR1 and CDR2 sequences are MDHEN and SYDVKM. J was trimmed by 0 bases and V by 4 bases; bases with no gene match: 2. The CDR3 totals 14 residues. This CDR3 reads CASSWGQLNTEAFF. The DNA of the CDR3 is TGTGCCAGCAGTTGGGGACAGCTGAACACTGAAGCTTTCTTT.

CDR3 nucleotides: TGTGCCAGCGACAGGGACCCGAACACTGAAGCTTTCTTT. Amino acids: CASDRDPNTEAFF. The gene calls are TRBV2 and TRBJ1-1, with TRBD1 identical over 7 bases. The length of the CDR3 is 13 residues. Germline V gene lookup returns CDR1 SNHLY and CDR2 FYNNEI. The J segment lost 1 base and the V segment lost 8 bases, leaving 4 bases of the junction unmatched.

CDR3 DNA: TGTGCCAGCAGCTCAGGGTTGGGGCCGCAGTATTTT. This sequence encodes CASSSGLGPQYF. The V call is TRBV7-2, the J call TRBJ2-3; a weak D match, TRBD1 (5 bases). The ends were cut back, 4 bases at V and 10 bases at J, with 12 bases in the middle. Germline CDR1 reads SGHTA; CDR2 reads FQGNSA. The CDR3 is 12 residues long. Together with reference TRBV7-2 and TRBJ2-3, the CDR3 gives the full variable domain: GAGVSQSPSNKVTEKGKDVELRCDPISGHTALYWYRQSLGQGLEFLIYFQGNSAPDKSGLPSDRFSAERTGGSVSTLTIQRTQQEDSAVYLCASSSGLGPQYFGPGTRLTVL.

This chain connects TRBV20-1 to TRBJ2-3, with unresolved D. Germline CDR1 is DFQATT and CDR2 is SNEGSKA (reference sequence). Trimming pared 7 bases from V and 5 bases from J, leaving 7 bases between. The CDR3 covers 10 residues. This CDR3 is CSGGRDTQYF. The CDR3 DNA is TGCAGTGGAGGAAGAGATACGCAGTATTTT.

The chain is built from TRBV12-3 or TRBV12-4 and TRBJ2-2; 9 bases are a match to TRBD1. CDR3 size: 16 residues. The trim removed 3 bases at V and 6 bases at J, leaving 8 bases unmatched. The CDR3 here is CASSLFGQGFSGELFF. The CDR3 DNA reads as TGTGCCAGCAGTTTGTTTGGACAGGGGTTTTCCGGGGAGCTGTTTTTT.

The chain recombines TRBV5-1 with TRBJ2-3; TRBD2 agrees at 7 bases. Germline loops: CDR1 SGHRS, CDR2 YFSETQ. The CDR3 totals 17 residues. J was trimmed by 2 bases and V by 1 base; bases with no gene match: 10. The CDR3 nucleotides are TGCGCCAGCAGCTTGCCGGGGGGAGCGGGTCACACAGATACGCAGTATTTT. Encoded protein: CASSLPGGAGHTDTQYF.

The rearrangement uses TRBV6-6 and TRBJ1-2, with D perhaps TRBD1 (6 bases). V lost 6 bases to trimming and J lost 0 bases, with 14 bases between them. Germline CDR1 reads MNHNY; CDR2 reads SVGAGI (reference sequence). CDR3 length equals 15 residues. The CDR3 is CASSKGGGSNYGYTF. The CDR3 DNA reads TGTGCCAGCAGCAAGGGGGGGGGCTCTAACTATGGCTACACCTTC.

The chain links TRBV20-1 to TRBJ1-1, with D uncertain. The CDR3 is 12 residues long. Trimming took 7 bases from V and 3 from J, leaving 12 bases between them. Germline V gene data show CDR1 as DFQATT and CDR2 as SNEGSKA (reference sequence). The CDR3 sequence is CSVGDGDTEAFF. The CDR3 nucleotides read TGCAGTGTCGGAGACGGGGACACTGAAGCTTTCTTT.

The CDR3: CASSSGAGEYNEQFF. The CDR3 coding sequence is TGTGCCAGCAGCAGTGGAGCGGGAGAATACAATGAGCAGTTCTTC. The chain combines TRBV9 with TRBJ2-1; 8 bases align to TRBD2. The CDR3 is made up of 15 amino acids. The V gene's germline CDR1 is SGDLS and CDR2 YYNGEE. Trimming took 4 bases from V and 4 from J; bases not matched to a gene: 7.

V gene TRBV24-1 combines with J gene TRBJ2-7, with 8 bases aligning to TRBD1. CDR1 and CDR2 (germline): KGHDR, SFDVKD. The CDR3 sequence is 17 residues long. With 3 bases clipped from V and 2 bases from J, the junction kept 11 bases outside the gene matches. The CDR3 protein is CATSDKTRGPTAYEQYF. CDR3 DNA: TGTGCCACCAGTGATAAAACCAGGGGGCCCACCGCCTACGAGCAGTACTTC.

This clonotype has only one observation. V is TRBV11-2 and J is TRBJ2-4; D is perhaps TRBD1 (6 bases). The CDR3 has 14 residues. Trimming took 2 bases from V and 1 from J, leaving 6 bases between them. Germline CDR1 SGHAT, CDR2 FQNNGV. CDR3 protein: CASSLTGAKNIQYF. The DNA for the CDR3 is TGTGCCAGCAGCTTAACAGGGGCCAAAAACATTCAGTACTTC.

For this clonotype: The junction shows a germline mismatch at one end, possibly a read error. The V and J genes are TRBV20-1 and TRBJ1-6, with 7 nucleotides matching TRBD1. CDR1 DFQATT and CDR2 SNEGSKA come from the germline V gene (reference sequence). The length of the CDR3 is 13 residues. The CDR3 sequence: CSARDRASSPLHF. In DNA, the CDR3 is TGCAGTGCGAGAGACAGGGCGAGTTCACCCCTCCACTTT.

DNA for the CDR3: TGCAGTGCTAGCGGGAGTGGCACCGGGGAGCTGTTTTTT. This codes for CSASGSGTGELFF. The V gene is TRBV20-1, the J gene TRBJ2-2, with a possible D match to TRBD2 (6 bases). Per the germline V gene, CDR1 is DFQATT and CDR2 is SNEGSKA (reference sequence). The CDR3 consists of 13 residues. With 3 bases removed from V and 4 bases from J, the gap between germline ends came to 9 bases.

This chain connects TRBV5-1 to TRBJ2-3; D gene uncertain. The CDR3 runs 14 residues. V lost 1 base and J 1 base, leaving 7 bases between the germline ends. Looked up from germline, CDR1 is SGHRS and CDR2 is YFSETQ. CDR3 amino acids: CASSLTAGTDTQYF. CDR3 sequence (DNA): TGCGCCAGCAGCTTGACAGCAGGCACAGATACGCAGTATTTT.

This rearrangement joins TRBV11-1 to TRBJ1-1; D is uncertain. Germline loops: CDR1 SGHAT, CDR2 FQDESV (reference sequence). The V and J ends lost 2 bases and 1 base respectively, with 8 bases between them. This CDR3 has 14 amino acids. The CDR3, as DNA: TGTGCCAGCAGCTTAAATGACGCGAACACTGAAGCTTTCTTT. It codes for CASSLNDANTEAFF.